These 9 T cell receptor beta chains originate from one sample sequenced in a study of liver allograft versus peripheral blood T cells. The overall study: The study compared liver allograft T cell receptor repertoires against peripheral blood repertoires of liver transplant recipients.

One entry per CDR3 protein results from TCRdb running MiXCR on the reads. The sample carries about 3,400 distinct CDR3 sequences, approximately 15% recorded once. These receptors all come from a human patient who had a liver transplant. T cells may partly derive from the graft donor.

Judged by abundance, this clonotype is medium-sized (0.01 to 0.1%). This rearrangement joins TRBV6-2 or TRBV6-3 to TRBJ2-7; D possibly corresponds to TRBD2 (6 bases). V was shortened by 4 bases and J by 0 bases, with 7 bases between the two germline ends. This CDR3 region has 13 residues. Germline loops: CDR1 MNHEY, CDR2 SVGEGT. In DNA form, the CDR3 reads TGTGCCAGCAGTTGGAGGGCCTCCTACGAGCAGTACTTC. Its translation: CASSWRASYEQYF.

By share, this clonotype counts as large. This chain links TRBV27 with TRBJ1-2, with TRBD1 identical over 7 bases. This CDR3 has 15 residues. CDR1 is MNHEY and CDR2 is SMNVEV in the germline V gene (reference sequence). J gave up 6 bases and V 0 bases, and 7 bases lay outside the gene matches. Here the CDR3 DNA reads TGTGCCAGCAGTTTATCGGTAGAAGGGGGCAATGGCTACACCTTC. It translates to CASSLSVEGGNGYTF.

This clonotype rates as medium-sized. This sequence joins TRBV13 and TRBJ2-3; no reliable D call. The CDR3 extends over 15 amino acids. Looked up from germline, CDR1 is PRHDT and CDR2 is FYEKMQ (reference sequence). Trimming stripped 4 bases from V and 0 bases from J, with 11 bases between. The CDR3 region has the DNA TGTGCCAGCAGCTCCGTGAGGCCTAGCACAGATACGCAGTATTTT. Protein sequence: CASSSVRPSTDTQYF. The full variable domain, with the rest looked up from reference TRBV13 and TRBJ2-3, is AAGVIQSPRHLIKEKRETATLKCYPIPRHDTVYWYQQGPGQDPQFLISFYEKMQSDKGSIPDRFSAQQFSDYHSELNMSSLELGDSALYFCASSSVRPSTDTQYFGPGTRLTVL.

The rearrangement links TRBV20-1 to TRBJ1-5, with 11 positions matching TRBD1. CDR1 DFQATT and CDR2 SNEGSKA come from the germline V gene (reference sequence). This CDR3 region has 16 residues. With V trimmed by 4 bases and J by 2 bases, 7 bases remained unmatched. The CDR3 here is CSANRDRGAGNQPQHF. DNA for the CDR3: TGCAGTGCTAACCGGGACAGGGGGGCGGGCAATCAGCCCCAGCATTTT.

With respect to this clonotype: This sequence may be a read error, since a much larger clone differs from it by one base. V gene TRBV9 combines with J gene TRBJ1-5; perhaps TRBD1 as D (6 bases). This CDR3 is built from 14 residues. Germline assignment: CDR1 SGDLS and CDR2 YYNGEE. V lost 0 bases and J lost 5, with 9 bases in between. The CDR3 nucleotides read TGTGCCAGCAGCGTAGAGGGGGGCTATCAGCCCCAGCATTTT. Translation: CASSVEGGYQPQHF. Full variable domain (rest looked up from reference TRBV9 and TRBJ1-5): DSGVTQTPKHLITATGQRVTLRCSPRSGDLSVYWYQQSLDQGLQFLIQYYNGEERAKGNILERFSAQQFPDLHSELNLSSLELGDSALYFCASSVEGGYQPQHFGDGTRLSIL.

By share, this clonotype counts as medium-sized. V usage is TRBV12-3 or TRBV12-4 and J usage is TRBJ1-3; D possibly corresponds to TRBD1 (5 bases). V was clipped by 3 bases and J by 6 bases, with 6 bases between them. This CDR3 is built from 12 residues. The CDR3 spells CASSLGENTIYF. CDR3 nucleotides: TGTGCCAGCAGTTTGGGGGAAAACACCATATATTTT.

This clonotype has only a few counts. V and J are TRBV20-1 and TRBJ1-4; D may be TRBD1 (5 bases). V was trimmed by 6 bases and J by 5 bases, leaving 13 bases between them. The length of the CDR3 is 13 residues. From germline, CDR1 is DFQATT and CDR2 SNEGSKA (reference sequence). CDR3 DNA sequence: TGCAGTGCCCCGCAGGCAGGGAATGAAAAACTGTTTTTT. It yields the protein CSAPQAGNEKLFF.

To note about this clonotype: Since a much larger clone is just one base distant, this may be a read error. This chain links TRBV19 with TRBJ1-5; D not resolved. Trimming took 6 bases from V and 7 from J, leaving 10 bases between them. This CDR3 region has 12 residues. Germline V gene sequence: CDR1 LNHDA, CDR2 SQIVND (reference sequence). The CDR3 spells CASRWEGQPQHF. In DNA form, the CDR3 reads TGTGCCAGTAGGTGGGAAGGGCAGCCCCAGCATTTT.

Worth noting for this clonotype: As the CDR3 is not closed by the conserved phenylalanine or tryptophan, this likely results from a read error. The chain employs TRBV20-1 and TRBJ2-7, with no clear D. The length of the CDR3 is 11 residues. V dropped 7 bases and J dropped 3 bases, with 10 bases sitting between them. The V gene's germline CDR1 is DFQATT and CDR2 SNEGSKA (reference sequence). The CDR3 DNA is TGCAGTGGCGAGAGCTTCTACGAGCAGTACTCC. Protein product: CSGESFYEQYS.